This T cell receptor beta chain emerged from a study of T cells in Graves' hyperthyroidism and ophthalmopathy. At the level of the study: Initial diagnosis, before any treatment, was when peripheral blood was collected.

V was shortened by 1 base and J by 0 bases, with 8 bases between the two germline ends. Germline CDR1 and CDR2: SGHNT and YYREEE (reference sequence). This CDR3 has 15 amino acids. A note on this clonotype: Antigen: not known.

The CDR3 regions of TCR beta were amplified from RNA transcripts. The HTBI primer set was used in a first-round RT-PCR of the TCR CDR3. TCRdb reprocessed the multiplex PCR reads with MiXCR, giving one entry per CDR3 protein. The sample includes about 290,000 distinct CDR3 sequences, around 15% of them seen just once. Points from the study as a whole: Blood samples included most of the expanded thyroid clonotypes exceeding 0.001.

The study excluded patients with uncontrolled infection, other autoimmune disease, pregnancy or lactation. The clonotype comes from a woman aged 55-69 years with Graves' ophthalmopathy. What was sequenced was blood. V is TRBV5-4 and J is TRBJ1-3, with no clear D. The DNA for the CDR3 is TGTGCCAGCAGCTTGCCGAGACCCTCTGGAAACACCATATATTTT. This translates into CASSLPRPSGNTIYF.